These T cell receptor beta chains were read from a single sample in a study of T cells in Graves' hyperthyroidism and ophthalmopathy. In TCRdb, the multiplex PCR reads were re-called with MiXCR into one record per CDR3 protein. The data hold 730,000 or so distinct CDR3 sequences, with roughly a sixth observed a single time. Sequencing used blood. The receptors here all came from a woman between 45 and 65 years old with Graves' hyperthyroidism that later progressed to Graves' ophthalmopathy. Each CDR3 is given with its conserved first and last residue. A D gene is named only where the DNA matches it firmly. Clone size is not always given. Where it is, it says once, few, many or a class for expanded clones.

v_call	clone_size	d_call	j_call	cdr3_aa	cdr3_nt
TRBV19	few	-	TRBJ1-4	CASSIQGRLEKLFF	TGTGCCAGTAGTATTCAGGGGCGGTTGGAAAAACTGTTTTTT
TRBV7-9	few	TRBD1	TRBJ1-6	CASSVPGQGEKYSPLHF	TGTGCCAGCAGCGTACCTGGACAGGGAGAGAAATATTCACCCCTCCACTTT
TRBV5-8	many	TRBD1	TRBJ2-1	CASSSTGTVYNEQFF	TGTGCCAGCAGCTCAACCGGGACAGTATACAATGAGCAGTTCTTC
TRBV30	many	-	TRBJ1-1	CAWTHSISEAFF	TGTGCCTGGACTCATAGTATCTCTGAAGCTTTCTTT
TRBV28	many	-	TRBJ1-4	CASSLPGTANEKLFF	TGTGCCAGCAGCCTACCCGGGACGGCTAATGAAAAACTGTTTTTT
TRBV7-7	many	TRBD2	TRBJ2-7	CASSHRGGGEQYF	TGTGCTAGCAGCCACCGGGGGGGGGGCGAGCAGTACTTC
TRBV5-1	few	-	TRBJ1-3	CASSLSLGEAGNTIYF	TGCGCCAGCAGCTTGAGTTTGGGGGAAGCTGGAAACACCATATATTTT
TRBV20-1	-	TRBD2	TRBJ2-5	CSGLAGVETQYF	TGCAGTGGGCTCGCGGGGGTAGAGACCCAGTACTTC
TRBV7-9	-	-	TRBJ1-2	CASAENSIYGYTF	TGTGCCAGCGCCGAGAACAGTATCTATGGCTACACCTTC
TRBV5-1	-	-	TRBJ2-1	CASTLGTSSYNEQFF	TGCGCCAGCACCCTGGGGACGAGCTCCTACAATGAGCAGTTCTTC
TRBV15	-	-	TRBJ2-2	CATSREGHIRNTGELFF	TGTGCCACCAGCAGAGAGGGACACATTCGGAACACCGGGGAGCTGTTTTTT
TRBV27	few	TRBD1	TRBJ2-7	CATGTGIYEQYF	TGTGCCACCGGGACAGGGATCTACGAGCAGTACTTC
TRBV7-8	-	-	TRBJ1-5	CASSLWSGSNQPQHF	TGTGCCAGCAGCTTATGGTCTGGCAGCAATCAGCCCCAGCATTTT
TRBV29-1	-	TRBD1	TRBJ1-2	CSVEVGGEDYGYTF	TGCAGCGTTGAGGTAGGGGGCGAGGACTATGGCTACACCTTC
TRBV5-1	many	-	TRBJ1-1	CASSLDGVDTEAFF	TGCGCCAGCAGCTTGGACGGAGTAGACACTGAAGCTTTCTTT
TRBV2	many	-	TRBJ2-7	CASNDLTGTYEQYF	TGTGCCAGCAATGACCTGACAGGCACCTACGAGCAGTACTTC
TRBV20-1	-	-	TRBJ2-2	CSDSWGAGVNTGELFF	TGCAGTGATTCGTGGGGGGCGGGGGTAAACACCGGGGAGCTGTTTTTT
TRBV15	many	TRBD1	TRBJ1-2	CATSRGTGNYGYTF	TGTGCCACCAGCAGAGGGACAGGGAACTATGGCTACACCTTC
TRBV12-3/TRBV12-4	-	TRBD1	TRBJ1-4	CASRPGQGAPANEKLFF	TGTGCCAGCAGACCGGGACAGGGGGCGCCGGCTAATGAAAAACTGTTTTTT
TRBV15	-	-	TRBJ2-2	CATSLDRGRTGELFF	TGTGCCACCAGCCTTGATCGGGGGCGGACCGGGGAGCTGTTTTTT
TRBV3-1	many	-	TRBJ1-2	CASSQGSRGYTF	TGTGCCAGCAGCCAGGGATCGAGAGGCTACACCTTC
TRBV2	few	TRBD1	TRBJ2-7	CASRTTGQSAYEQYF	TGTGCCAGCAGAACCACGGGACAGTCAGCCTACGAGCAGTACTTC
TRBV11-2	many	-	TRBJ2-3	CASSFGRGTDTQYF	TGTGCCAGCAGCTTTGGTCGGGGAACAGATACGCAGTATTTT
TRBV7-9	few	-	TRBJ2-7	CASSLAKDAGTYEQYF	TGTGCCAGCAGCTTAGCGAAGGACGCCGGGACCTACGAGCAGTACTTC
TRBV7-2	many	TRBD2	TRBJ2-1	CASSPIAGSYNEQFF	TGTGCCAGCAGCCCCATAGCGGGGTCCTACAATGAGCAGTTCTTC
TRBV20-1	-	-	TRBJ2-1	CSASQGSSYNEQFF	TGCAGTGCTAGTCAGGGAAGCTCCTACAATGAGCAGTTCTTC